These 2 T cell receptor beta chains share one sample of origin, sequenced in a study of T-cell memory formation after mild COVID-19. TCRdb fed the 5' RACE reads into MiXCR, producing one record per CDR3 protein. The top ten clones hold approximately 12% of a sample with approximately 570,000 distinct CDR3 sequences, about a sixth of them seen once. Sequenced material: PBMCs or a T cell subset sorted from them (not recorded which). The receptor source for this set is an adult woman who had mild COVID-19 (a few samples of this study predate the infection). Cell type and time point are not known.

As DNA, the CDR3 is TGTGCCAGCAGCCGAACTAGCGGGGGAGCGGAGACCCAGTACTTC. Protein product: CASSRTSGGAETQYF. The rearrangement uses TRBV7-7 and TRBJ2-5, with 11 bases lining up with TRBD2. Unmatched junction bases numbered 7, after V lost 5 bases and J lost 5 bases. The germline CDR1 and CDR2 sequences are SSHAT and FNYEAQ (reference sequence). The CDR3 has 15 residues.

The chain couples TRBV28 to TRBJ2-7; D remains ambiguous. In germline, CDR1 is MDHEN, CDR2 SYDVKM. Deletions cut 4 bases from V and 4 bases from J, with 8 bases between. The CDR3 has 12 residues. DNA for the CDR3: TGTGCCAGCAGTTCGGAAGATTACGAGCAGTACTTC. Translated, it gives CASSSEDYEQYF. Looking up the rest from reference TRBV28 and TRBJ2-7 gives the full variable domain: DVKVTQSSRYLVKRTGEKVFLECVQDMDHENMFWYRQDPGLGLRLIYFSYDVKMKEKGDIPEGYSVSREKKERFSLILESASTNQTSMYLCASSSEDYEQYFGPGTRLTVT.